Listed below are T cell receptor beta chains from one sample, sequenced in a study of CD8+ T cells in alopecia areata. Profiled with immunoSEQ multiplex PCR; TCRdb holds only in-frame clones, not every one. The sample lists around 100,000 clones, 55% to 75% occurring once. The sequencing here drew on CD8+ T cells sorted from blood, taken at roughly week 58, from a patient treated with tofacitinib. Receptors were obtained from a human donor with alopecia areata. Each CDR3 is given with its conserved first and last residue. A D gene is named only where the DNA matches it firmly. Clone size, where shown, is once, few, many, or a class for clones that have expanded.

cdr3_nt,cdr3_aa,j_call,clone_size,v_call,d_call
TGTGCCAGCAGCTTACAAGGTCTGGCCCAGCATTTT,CASSLQGLAQHF,TRBJ1-5,-,TRBV5-6,-
TGTGCCAGCAGTTACTCGGGCGGCCACGGCGGTGAGCAGTTCTTC,CASSYSGGHGGEQFF,TRBJ2-1,few,TRBV6-5,-
TGCGCCAGCAGCCACAAGGGACTGCCTAATTCACCCCTCCACTTT,CASSHKGLPNSPLHF,TRBJ1-6,-,TRBV4-1,-
TGCGCCAGCTTGGACTCCTACAATGAGCAGTTCTTC,CASLDSYNEQFF,TRBJ2-1,-,TRBV5-1,-
TGTGCCAGTAGTATAAAACAGGGGCCACAAGACACTGAAGCTTTCTTT,CASSIKQGPQDTEAFF,TRBJ1-1,-,TRBV19,TRBD1
TGTGCCAGCAGCCAAGTTCGGGAAATCGTCAATGAGCAGTTCTTC,CASSQVREIVNEQFF,TRBJ2-1,-,TRBV4-2,-
TGTGCCAGTAGTTTCGGGACCAGGAGTTCGGGGGCTAATTCACCCCTCCACTTT,CASSFGTRSSGANSPLHF,TRBJ1-6,-,TRBV19,-
TGTGCCTGGAGTCTGGCTAGCGCCGGGGAGCTGTTTTTT,CAWSLASAGELFF,TRBJ2-2,few,TRBV30,-
TGTGCCTGGAGTGGGGGAGGCAATCAGCCCCAGCATTTT,CAWSGGGNQPQHF,TRBJ1-5,-,TRBV30,-
TGTGCCAGCAGGACGGGCTACGAGCAGTACTTC,CASRTGYEQYF,TRBJ2-7,few,TRBV27,-
TGTGCCAGCAGTGACCAACTTGGGACTAGCCCCCGGGGTGGAAACATTCAGTACTTC,CASSDQLGTSPRGGNIQYF,TRBJ2-4,-,TRBV2,TRBD2
TGCGCCAGCAGTACTACGGACAGTTGGAACACTGAAGCTTTCTTT,CASSTTDSWNTEAFF,TRBJ1-1,-,TRBV5-1,-
TGTGCCAGCAGTGAGGGATTTAGGGGGGCCAATGGCTACACCTTC,CASSEGFRGANGYTF,TRBJ1-2,few,TRBV25-1,-
TGTGCCACCGGGACAGGGTCTGGCAATCAGCCCCAGCATTTT,CATGTGSGNQPQHF,TRBJ1-5,-,TRBV15,TRBD1
TGCAGCGTTGAAGATCAAGAGAGGGGACCTTCTAACTATGGCTACACCTTC,CSVEDQERGPSNYGYTF,TRBJ1-2,once,TRBV29-1,-
TGTGCCAGCAGTTACGTTGGTCGACGGGTAGATACGCAGTATTTT,CASSYVGRRVDTQYF,TRBJ2-3,-,TRBV6-6,-
TGCGCCAGCAGCTGGAGCACAGATACGCAGTATTTT,CASSWSTDTQYF,TRBJ2-3,few,TRBV5-1,-
TGTGCCAGCAGCTTAGTCCTCTCTCCCCCCGAGCAGTACTTC,CASSLVLSPPEQYF,TRBJ2-7,-,TRBV7-8,-
TGTGCCAGCAGCTCGACCGGGACCTCCTACGAGCAGTACTTC,CASSSTGTSYEQYF,TRBJ2-7,-,TRBV13,-
TGTGCCAGCATCTACAGGGGCTCTGGAAACACCATATATTTT,CASIYRGSGNTIYF,TRBJ1-3,-,TRBV6-1,TRBD1
TGCGCCAGCAGCAACCCCGGACAGGAGCGGTACTACGAGCAGTACTTC,CASSNPGQERYYEQYF,TRBJ2-7,-,TRBV5-1,TRBD1
TGCAGCGTGGGGGGGGACAGACCCTACGAGCAGTACTTC,CSVGGDRPYEQYF,TRBJ2-7,once,TRBV29-1,-
TGTGCCAGCAGCTTAGGTCACCTAGAAGTAGATACGCAGTATTTT,CASSLGHLEVDTQYF,TRBJ2-3,-,TRBV13,-
TGTGCCAGCAGTTATAGCCTCCGGACAGTAAGGGACTACGAGCAGTACTTC,CASSYSLRTVRDYEQYF,TRBJ2-7,-,TRBV6-9,-
TGCGCCAGCACTCAGCGGGGGAGCACAGATACGCAGTATTTT,CASTQRGSTDTQYF,TRBJ2-3,few,TRBV5-1,TRBD2
TGTGCCAGCAGATCCGGGACAACCCTCTACGAGCAGTACTTC,CASRSGTTLYEQYF,TRBJ2-7,-,TRBV27,-
TGCAGCGTTGAAGAGTGGGGACAGCCCACCGGGGAGCTGTTTTTT,CSVEEWGQPTGELFF,TRBJ2-2,few,TRBV29-1,TRBD1
TGTGCCAGCGGGTACAAAGATACGCAGTATTTT,CASGYKDTQYF,TRBJ2-3,-,TRBV2,-
TGTGCCAGTTCCTTAGTGGGGAGCACAGATACGCAGTATTTT,CASSLVGSTDTQYF,TRBJ2-3,-,TRBV19,-
TGTGCCAGCAGCTTATTCAATTCACCCCTCCACTTT,CASSLFNSPLHF,TRBJ1-6,-,TRBV7-9,-
TGTGCCAGCAGCTTACCCACTCGGGACGGTACCTACGAGCAGTACTTC,CASSLPTRDGTYEQYF,TRBJ2-7,few,TRBV13,-
TGTGCCAGCAGTGATTGGGGCAGGGTTGGCGGGCAGTACTTC,CASSDWGRVGGQYF,TRBJ2-7,-,TRBV25-1,-
TGTGCCAGCAGTTGGGACAGCGAAGCTTTCTTT,CASSWDSEAFF,TRBJ1-1,-,TRBV6-6,TRBD1
TGTGCCAGCAGCTTAGGAGGGGCGGGGGAGCAGTACTTC,CASSLGGAGEQYF,TRBJ2-7,-,TRBV11-2,-
TGTGCCAGCAGCCCGGGCATTGTCTATGGCTACACCTTC,CASSPGIVYGYTF,TRBJ1-2,-,TRBV27,-
TGCGCCAGCAGCCAAGTAGAGGGTGATTCACCCCTCCACTTT,CASSQVEGDSPLHF,TRBJ1-6,-,TRBV4-1,-
TGTGCCAGCGGCCTAATGGGGAGCTACACCTTC,CASGLMGSYTF,TRBJ1-2,-,TRBV27,-
TGTGCCCGACATTCCTACCTCCTCCAAGAGACCCAGTACTTC,CARHSYLLQETQYF,TRBJ2-5,once,TRBV21-1,-
TGTGCCAGCAGCTTAGGCCCAGGGGAGCAGCCCCAGCATTTT,CASSLGPGEQPQHF,TRBJ1-5,-,TRBV7-9,-
TGCGCCAGCTGTTACAGGGTGAACACTGAAGCTTTCTTT,CASCYRVNTEAFF,TRBJ1-1,-,TRBV5-1,-
TGTGCCAGCAGCAAAGGGTCATCTGAAGCTTTCTTT,CASSKGSSEAFF,TRBJ1-1,-,TRBV7-9,-
TGTGCCAGCAGAGGGGGCTCCGAGTATTTT,CASRGGSEYF,TRBJ2-3,-,TRBV2,TRBD1
TGTGCCACGGACGGCAACTATGGCTACACCTTC,CATDGNYGYTF,TRBJ1-2,few,TRBV9,-
TGCGCCAGCAGCCAAGTCGTGAACGCAGGGGCTAACTATGGCTACACCTTC,CASSQVVNAGANYGYTF,TRBJ1-2,-,TRBV4-1,-
TGTGCCAGCAGAGGGAGTAGCGCTAGAGGGGAGCTGTTTTTT,CASRGSSARGELFF,TRBJ2-2,-,TRBV7-8,-
TGTGCCAGCACCCTCCCCCGGGGGCAGTCGACCGGGGAGCTGTTTTTT,CASTLPRGQSTGELFF,TRBJ2-2,-,TRBV13,-
TGTGCCAGCAGCTTATTAGGGACCCTCACAGGGACGCAGTATTTT,CASSLLGTLTGTQYF,TRBJ2-3,-,TRBV7-8,-
TGCAGCGCTAGCGGGGGGGCCTACGAGCAGTACTTC,CSASGGAYEQYF,TRBJ2-7,few,TRBV29-1,TRBD2
TGTGCCAGCAGGTTAGCTAACTATGGCTACACCTTC,CASRLANYGYTF,TRBJ1-2,-,TRBV5-4,-
TGTGCCAGCAGCTTAGGGAATCAGCCCCAGCATTTT,CASSLGNQPQHF,TRBJ1-5,once,TRBV7-3,-
TGTGCCAGCAGCCCCCCAGGGGGTGCTTTGAATGAGCAGTTCTTC,CASSPPGGALNEQFF,TRBJ2-1,-,TRBV11-2,TRBD1
TGTGCCAGCAGAGCCCGTCTGGGACAACCAAGCACAGATACGCAGTATTTT,CASRARLGQPSTDTQYF,TRBJ2-3,-,TRBV27,-
TGTGCCAGCAGCCGGGGACTCGGCACCGGGGAGCTGTTTTTT,CASSRGLGTGELFF,TRBJ2-2,-,TRBV4-2,-
TGTGCCTGGAGTGTGGGGACAGATACGCAGTATTTT,CAWSVGTDTQYF,TRBJ2-3,-,TRBV30,-
TGTGCCATCAGTGAGAAAGGGGGCACTGAAGCTTTCTTT,CAISEKGGTEAFF,TRBJ1-1,-,TRBV10-3,-
TGTGCCAGCAGTTTATATCCGGGACAGGACCGCACAGATACGCAGTATTTT,CASSLYPGQDRTDTQYF,TRBJ2-3,-,TRBV27,TRBD1
TGTGCCAGCAGCTTAGATACAGGGAACTATGGCTACACCTTC,CASSLDTGNYGYTF,TRBJ1-2,once,TRBV7-9,-